This TCR beta chain was identified during a study of cytotoxic CD8 clonotypes in ibrutinib-treated CLL (TCRdb year 2021). Turning to the overall study: The cohort included about 15 treatment-naive and approximately twelve relapsed/refractory patients; about 18 were IGHV unmutated. Of the 86 participants in the trial, about two dozen had longitudinal samples available. Partial responses were observed in 24 patients and complete responses in 2; after a median follow-up of 68 months, remission was maintained in approximately 14 patients and progression was observed in roughly 12. Cryopreserved peripheral blood mononuclear cells were collected at three points: before therapy, at response, and at either sustained remission or disease progression. All remission and progressive disease samples were collected while patients were still receiving ibrutinib. Samples averaged approximately 240,000 productive templates and approximately 100,000 productive rearrangements. The response samples were drawn at a median of approximately twelve months into treatment, with a range of roughly 6 to 36 months. Overall study results and their limits: Public clonotypes were rare and either contracted or stayed stable during treatment, and the rise in clonality at ibrutinib response reflected the expansion of private clonotypes. Sustained-remission and progressing patients did not have matched sampling times, and lymph node repertoires were not examined. At baseline, clonality was higher than in age-matched healthy donors and showed a strong correlation with circulating CD8+ T-cell counts. Clonality increased at ibrutinib response, stayed stable in sustained remission, and fell back toward baseline at progression.

In the case of this clone: Its antigen has not been determined. It has no much larger one-base neighbor in the sample; base qualities were not kept.

For TCR beta library preparation, 1.5 to 2 micrograms of genomic DNA were extracted from the cryopreserved PBMCs. Longitudinal blood samples from CLL patients on ibrutinib monotherapy underwent high-throughput TCR beta sequencing. Patients were enrolled in a phase 2 open-label single-center ibrutinib monotherapy trial. A MiSeq instrument was used for deep resolution sequencing, which targeted depths ranging from 1 in 1 million up to 1 in 200,000 T cells, with coverage averaging 10x for each clonotype. The immunoSEQ hsTCRB Kit was used to generate TCR beta libraries. As for the authors' bioinformatics: Data were analyzed with ImmunoSEQ Data Assistant and ImmunoSEQ Analyzer, with V, D and J genes assigned per IMGT definitions. Clonality was computed as one minus normalized Shannon entropy of productive rearrangement frequencies, ranging from 0 to 1. Only overrepresented clonotypes making up at least 0.05% of the repertoire of each patient were included in the public clonotype analysis. About a dozen repertoires from age-matched healthy donors, obtained from immuneACCESS, served as clonality controls. The table comes from immuneACCESS by way of TCRdb, which keeps in-frame sequences with V and J called. Part of the clones is missing from these tables; in studies checked, under half for an unresolved V gene and the rest for unknown reasons. Clonal size and the V and J genes are those of that table, whereas D and trimming came from the DNA. Here the sample has over 130,000 clones; around 80% occur a single time. The ten largest clonotypes hold 7.5% to 9% of the sample.

Inclusive of the bounding cysteine and phenylalanine, the CDR3 is 15 residues long. The read is trimmed to its CDR3 DNA, 45 bases read in frame from base 1. V trim: 0 bases; J trim: 7 bases; unmatched bases: 4. Per the germline V gene (reference sequence), WNHNN is the CDR1 and SYGVQD is the CDR2. The TCR originated in a human donor with chronic lymphocytic leukemia. This sequence uses TRBV10-1 and TRBJ2-1; a stretch of 9 junction bases matches TRBD1. Sequencing used PBMCs, obtained after 36 months of ibrutinib treatment. The nucleotide sequence is given as TGCGCCAGCAGTGAGTCGGGACAGGGTAGGAATGAGCAGTTCTTC. This gives the protein CASSESGQGRNEQFF.